A selection of T cell receptor beta chains follows, all from one sample in a study of blood T cells in healthy people across ages. TCRdb fed the 5' RACE reads into MiXCR, producing one record per CDR3 protein. The repertoire holds 2 million or so distinct CDR3 sequences, with roughly 50% as singletons. Sequenced material: blood. Receptors originate from a woman aged 40 to 50 in good health. Each CDR3 is given with its conserved first and last residue. Fields, in order: J gene, D gene, clone size, CDR3 length, V gene, CDR3 protein, CDR3 DNA. D genes are given only for firm matches. Clone size, where shown, is once, few, many, or a class for clones that have expanded.

J: TRBJ2-3
D: NA
size: NA
length: 15
V: TRBV9
CDR3: CASSAQGSAPDTQYF
DNA: TGTGCCAGCAGCGCTCAGGGTTCCGCCCCAGATACGCAGTATTTT

J: TRBJ1-2
D: TRBD1
size: NA
length: 14
V: TRBV6-1
CDR3: CASSERGGLAGYTF
DNA: TGTGCCAGCAGTGAACGAGGGGGCCTCGCTGGCTACACCTTC

J: TRBJ1-5
D: NA
size: NA
length: 15
V: TRBV24-1
CDR3: CATSEPGDSNQPQHF
DNA: TGTGCCACCAGTGAGCCAGGGGATAGCAATCAGCCCCAGCATTTT

J: TRBJ1-5
D: TRBD1
size: few
length: 16
V: TRBV6-5
CDR3: CASSRQGRGDNQPQHF
DNA: TGTGCCAGCAGTCGACAGGGGAGGGGAGACAATCAGCCCCAGCATTTT

J: TRBJ2-4
D: NA
size: few
length: 15
V: TRBV28
CDR3: CASRSPRRGKNIQYF
DNA: TGTGCCAGCAGAAGTCCGAGGAGGGGAAAAAACATTCAGTACTTC

J: TRBJ1-2
D: NA
size: NA
length: 14
V: TRBV5-1
CDR3: CASSLVPNNYGYTF
DNA: TGCGCCAGCAGCTTGGTCCCGAATAACTATGGCTACACCTTC

J: TRBJ1-2
D: NA
size: NA
length: 14
V: TRBV6-6
CDR3: CASTDQRQWDGYTF
DNA: TGTGCCAGCACGGATCAGAGACAGTGGGATGGCTACACCTTC

J: TRBJ2-1
D: NA
size: NA
length: 15
V: TRBV6-2/TRBV6-3
CDR3: CASSSGGGPSREQFF
DNA: TGTGCCAGCAGTTCAGGGGGGGGCCCCTCAAGGGAGCAGTTCTTC

J: TRBJ2-5
D: TRBD2
size: NA
length: 15
V: TRBV27
CDR3: CASSLTRGVQETQYF
DNA: TGTGCCAGCAGTTTAACACGGGGGGTGCAAGAGACCCAGTACTTC

J: TRBJ2-1
D: NA
size: NA
length: 13
V: TRBV20-1
CDR3: CSAQAATYNEQFF
DNA: TGCAGTGCTCAAGCGGCGACCTACAATGAGCAGTTCTTC

J: TRBJ2-1
D: TRBD2
size: few
length: 14
V: TRBV2
CDR3: CASIGLGGDNEQFF
DNA: TGTGCCAGCATTGGACTCGGGGGGGACAATGAGCAGTTCTTC

J: TRBJ2-5
D: NA
size: NA
length: 13
V: TRBV20-1
CDR3: CSARETVQETRYF
DNA: TGCAGTGCTAGAGAAACGGTCCAAGAGACCCGGTACTTC

J: TRBJ2-5
D: TRBD1
size: NA
length: 14
V: TRBV11-2
CDR3: CASSLGQGVGTQYF
DNA: TGTGCCAGCAGCTTAGGACAGGGGGTTGGGACCCAGTACTTC

J: TRBJ1-2
D: NA
size: NA
length: 12
V: TRBV14
CDR3: CASSQGSAGYTF
DNA: TGTGCCAGCAGCCAAGGGTCTGCTGGCTACACCTTC

J: TRBJ2-7
D: TRBD2
size: few
length: 15
V: TRBV6-5
CDR3: CASSYTSGGAYEQYF
DNA: TGTGCCAGCAGTTACACTAGCGGGGGGGCCTACGAGCAGTACTTC

J: TRBJ2-1
D: NA
size: NA
length: 17
V: TRBV4-1
CDR3: CASSQEFQGSTYNEQFF
DNA: TGCGCCAGCAGCCAAGAATTTCAGGGGTCGACCTACAATGAGCAGTTCTTC

J: TRBJ1-2
D: NA
size: NA
length: 14
V: TRBV7-3
CDR3: CASSLRSGFGGYTF
DNA: TGTGCCAGCAGCTTAAGATCCGGGTTTGGAGGCTACACCTTC

J: TRBJ2-1
D: TRBD2
size: NA
length: 17
V: TRBV6-6
CDR3: CASSSGGDQSSYNEQFF
DNA: TGTGCCAGCAGTAGCGGGGGCGACCAGAGCTCCTACAATGAGCAGTTCTTC

J: TRBJ2-5
D: NA
size: NA
length: 16
V: TRBV27
CDR3: CASSLFGVDTGETQYF
DNA: TGTGCCAGCAGTTTATTTGGAGTAGACACTGGGGAGACCCAGTACTTC

J: TRBJ2-1
D: TRBD2
size: NA
length: 16
V: TRBV13
CDR3: CASSLYGGGITDEQFF
DNA: TGTGCCAGCAGCTTATACGGCGGGGGGATCACGGATGAGCAGTTCTTC

J: TRBJ2-5
D: TRBD1
size: few
length: 16
V: TRBV28
CDR3: CASSPLGTGGGETQYF
DNA: TGTGCCAGCAGTCCCCTCGGGACAGGGGGTGGAGAGACCCAGTACTTC

J: TRBJ2-1
D: NA
size: NA
length: 13
V: TRBV20-1
CDR3: CGASGPLYNEQFF
DNA: TGCGGTGCCTCGGGGCCGCTCTACAATGAGCAGTTCTTC

J: TRBJ1-2
D: TRBD1
size: many
length: 14
V: TRBV7-2
CDR3: CASSPEDRAYGYTF
DNA: TGTGCCAGCAGCCCAGAGGACAGGGCCTACGGCTACACCTTC

J: TRBJ2-7
D: NA
size: NA
length: 17
V: TRBV6-1
CDR3: CASSELRRQSSYNEQYF
DNA: TGTGCCAGCAGTGAACTACGCCGACAAAGCTCCTACAATGAGCAGTACTTC

J: TRBJ2-4
D: TRBD2
size: few
length: 14
V: TRBV28
CDR3: CASGAGGVKNIQYF
DNA: TGTGCCAGCGGCGCGGGAGGGGTAAAAAACATTCAGTACTTC

J: TRBJ1-2
D: NA
size: NA
length: 16
V: TRBV5-6
CDR3: CASSPIYREGFYGYTF
DNA: TGTGCCAGCAGCCCCATCTACAGGGAAGGCTTCTATGGCTACACCTTC

J: TRBJ1-1
D: NA
size: NA
length: 15
V: TRBV6-5
CDR3: CASSSYRGVNTEAFF
DNA: TGTGCCAGCAGTTCATACAGAGGGGTGAACACTGAAGCTTTCTTT

J: TRBJ1-5
D: NA
size: NA
length: 15
V: TRBV12-3/TRBV12-4
CDR3: CASSFASNSNQPQHF
DNA: TGTGCCAGCAGTTTTGCGTCAAATAGCAATCAGCCCCAGCATTTT

J: TRBJ2-3
D: NA
size: NA
length: 16
V: TRBV5-1
CDR3: CASSSPLQAGTDTQYF
DNA: TGCGCCAGCAGCTCGCCGCTGCAGGCAGGCACAGATACGCAGTATTTT

J: TRBJ2-3
D: NA
size: many
length: 15
V: TRBV24-1
CDR3: CATSDPGASTDTQYF
DNA: TGTGCCACCAGTGACCCGGGGGCCAGCACAGATACGCAGTATTTT

J: TRBJ1-2
D: NA
size: NA
length: 12
V: TRBV28
CDR3: CASSLLTRGYTF
DNA: TGTGCCAGCAGTTTACTCACAAGAGGCTACACCTTC

J: TRBJ2-1
D: NA
size: NA
length: 14
V: TRBV29-1
CDR3: CSVAAGISYNEQFF
DNA: TGCAGCGTTGCGGCGGGGATCTCCTACAATGAGCAGTTCTTC

J: TRBJ1-4
D: TRBD1
size: NA
length: 16
V: TRBV12-3/TRBV12-4
CDR3: CASGSGQGSTNEKLFF
DNA: TGTGCCAGCGGTTCGGGACAGGGTTCAACTAATGAAAAACTGTTTTTT

J: TRBJ2-3
D: NA
size: few
length: 14
V: TRBV7-8
CDR3: CASSMWALGDTQYF
DNA: TGTGCCAGCAGCATGTGGGCCCTCGGGGATACGCAGTATTTT

J: TRBJ2-1
D: NA
size: few
length: 14
V: TRBV10-3
CDR3: CATGGDRDYNKQFF
DNA: TGTGCCACCGGGGGGGACAGGGACTACAATAAGCAGTTCTTC

J: TRBJ2-1
D: TRBD2
size: NA
length: 15
V: TRBV28
CDR3: CASSLVGTSSNEQFF
DNA: TGTGCCAGCAGTTTAGTCGGGACTAGTAGCAATGAGCAGTTCTTC

J: TRBJ2-7
D: NA
size: NA
length: 15
V: TRBV28
CDR3: CASRYPRQARHEQYF
DNA: TGTGCCAGCAGATATCCTCGACAGGCGAGACACGAGCAGTACTTC

J: TRBJ2-6
D: TRBD1
size: once
length: 21
V: TRBV6-1
CDR3: CASSERGLGQGYFGGTNVLTF
DNA: TGTGCCAGCAGTGAACGAGGCCTGGGACAGGGATACTTCGGTGGGACCAACGTCCTGACTTTC

J: TRBJ2-7
D: TRBD1
size: NA
length: 15
V: TRBV6-4
CDR3: CASSVGTGGSYEQYF
DNA: TGTGCCAGCAGTGTGGGGACAGGGGGCTCCTACGAGCAGTACTTC

J: TRBJ1-2
D: NA
size: NA
length: 14
V: TRBV7-9
CDR3: CASSGGHQGSGYTF
DNA: TGTGCCAGCAGCGGGGGACACCAGGGCTCTGGCTACACCTTC

J: TRBJ2-7
D: NA
size: few
length: 17
V: TRBV4-2
CDR3: CASSQGRGTASSYEQYF
DNA: TGTGCCAGCAGCCAAGGGAGGGGGACGGCGTCCTCCTACGAGCAGTACTTC

J: TRBJ2-3
D: NA
size: NA
length: 15
V: TRBV27
CDR3: CASSQGRVPGDTQYF
DNA: TGTGCCAGCAGTCAAGGAAGGGTCCCCGGAGATACGCAGTATTTT

J: TRBJ2-1
D: TRBD2
size: NA
length: 16
V: TRBV29-1
CDR3: CSVPGGTSGGYNEQFF
DNA: TGCAGCGTCCCCGGGGGGACTAGCGGGGGGTACAATGAGCAGTTCTTC

J: TRBJ2-5
D: TRBD1
size: few
length: 15
V: TRBV5-1
CDR3: CASSLLTGGMETQYF
DNA: TGCGCCAGCAGCCTCTTGACAGGGGGCATGGAGACCCAGTACTTC

J: TRBJ1-4
D: NA
size: NA
length: 15
V: TRBV27
CDR3: CASSPRGGLGEKLFF
DNA: TGTGCCAGCAGTCCCCGGGGGGGATTGGGTGAAAAACTGTTTTTT

J: TRBJ2-5
D: NA
size: few
length: 14
V: TRBV4-1
CDR3: CASSPWDGQETQYF
DNA: TGCGCCAGCAGCCCATGGGACGGCCAAGAGACCCAGTACTTC

J: TRBJ2-1
D: TRBD2
size: NA
length: 17
V: TRBV6-6
CDR3: CASRPDSGGKGYNEQFF
DNA: TGTGCCAGCAGACCCGATTCGGGGGGAAAGGGGTACAATGAGCAGTTCTTC

J: TRBJ2-1
D: NA
size: few
length: 11
V: TRBV28
CDR3: CASNRSGKQFF
DNA: TGTGCCAGCAACAGGAGCGGCAAGCAGTTCTTC

J: TRBJ2-7
D: NA
size: few
length: 14
V: TRBV9
CDR3: CASSVGFRDYEQYF
DNA: TGTGCCAGCAGCGTAGGGTTCCGAGACTACGAGCAGTACTTC

J: TRBJ2-7
D: TRBD1
size: NA
length: 16
V: TRBV7-9
CDR3: CASRPPGQGVSYEQYF
DNA: TGTGCCAGCAGACCACCGGGACAGGGCGTTTCCTACGAGCAGTACTTC

J: TRBJ2-5
D: NA
size: few
length: 15
V: TRBV7-3
CDR3: CASSLTGGFSETQYF
DNA: TGTGCCAGCAGCTTAACGGGAGGATTTTCAGAGACCCAGTACTTC

J: TRBJ2-5
D: NA
size: few
length: 15
V: TRBV4-2
CDR3: CASTLRGPPRETQYF
DNA: TGTGCCAGCACCCTCAGGGGCCCCCCTCGAGAGACCCAGTACTTC

J: TRBJ2-3
D: TRBD2
size: NA
length: 19
V: TRBV7-2
CDR3: CAGSLGWHSGGGGADTQYF
DNA: TGTGCCGGCAGCTTAGGATGGCATAGCGGGGGCGGGGGTGCAGACACGCAGTATTTT

J: TRBJ2-6
D: NA
size: NA
length: 16
V: TRBV4-2
CDR3: CASSQEDGVGANVLTF
DNA: TGTGCCAGCAGCCAAGAAGACGGAGTCGGGGCCAACGTCCTGACTTTC

J: TRBJ2-3
D: TRBD1
size: NA
length: 17
V: TRBV9
CDR3: CASSAAIRDRGADTQYF
DNA: TGTGCCAGCAGCGCCGCCATCCGGGACAGGGGCGCAGATACGCAGTATTTT

J: TRBJ2-5
D: TRBD2
size: NA
length: 16
V: TRBV7-6
CDR3: CASSYTGLAGQETQYF
DNA: TGTGCCAGCAGTTATACAGGACTAGCGGGGCAAGAGACCCAGTACTTC

J: TRBJ2-1
D: NA
size: NA
length: 12
V: TRBV5-8
CDR3: CASSLADGEQFF
DNA: TGTGCCAGCAGCTTGGCAGACGGGGAGCAGTTCTTC